These 7 T cell receptor beta chains share one sample of origin, sequenced in a study of control samples from healthy donors and cancer patients. Profiling relied on immunoSEQ multiplex PCR, and the TCRdb table lists in-frame clones only, not all of them. The data contain about 160,000 clones, 90% to 95% of them singletons. Sequenced: blood. The receptors shown here come from a woman between 35 and 50 years old in good health.

The chain uses TRBV6-2 or TRBV6-3 and TRBJ2-1; TRBD2 matches 12 bases. With 4 bases clipped from V and 9 bases from J, the junction kept 7 bases outside the gene matches. The CDR3 spans 15 residues. Germline V CDR1 and CDR2: MNHEY, SVGEGT. The CDR3 reads CASSLTSGRHGEQFF. CDR3 DNA sequence: TGTGCCAGCAGTTTGACTAGCGGGAGACACGGTGAGCAGTTCTTC.

The rearrangement joins TRBV19 to TRBJ1-6, with D perhaps TRBD1 (5 bases). This CDR3 has 14 residues. V was trimmed by 6 bases and J by 5 bases, leaving 11 bases between them. CDR1 is LNHDA, CDR2 SQIVND, per germline (reference sequence). The CDR3, as DNA: TGTGCCAGTAGGAACGACAGAAATAATTCACCCCTCCACTTT. Amino acids: CASRNDRNNSPLHF.

The chain combines TRBV5-1 with TRBJ2-1, with D unclear. Germline V gene sequence: CDR1 SGHRS, CDR2 YFSETQ. The V end lost 7 bases, the J end lost 0 bases, and 11 bases lay between the germline ends. This CDR3 has 14 residues. The CDR3 bases are TGCGCCAGCCGCCCAATGAGCTCCTACAATGAGCAGTTCTTC. Amino acid sequence: CASRPMSSYNEQFF. The full variable domain, completed using reference TRBV5-1 and TRBJ2-1, is KAGVTQTPRYLIKTRGQQVTLSCSPISGHRSVSWYQQTPGQGLQFLFEYFSETQRNKGNFPGRFSGRQFSNSRSEMNVSTLELGDSALYLCASRPMSSYNEQFFGPGTRLTVL.

The rearrangement uses TRBV19 and TRBJ1-1; D uncertain. Germline CDR1 reads LNHDA; CDR2 reads SQIVND (reference sequence). The CDR3 consists of 14 residues. V was pared by 3 bases and J by 2 bases, with 10 bases between. The CDR3 is CASSISLSNTEAFF. CDR3 nucleotide sequence: TGTGCCAGTAGTATCAGTCTATCAAACACTGAAGCTTTCTTT.

CDR3 in DNA: TGCGCCAGCTCGACGGGGGCGGACACTGAAGCTTTCTTT. Amino acids: CASSTGADTEAFF. The chain employs TRBV5-1 and TRBJ1-1; a possible D gene is TRBD1 (6 bases). Germline CDR1 reads SGHRS; CDR2 reads YFSETQ. The CDR3 is made up of 13 amino acids. V lost 7 bases and J 3 bases, leaving 13 bases between the germline ends.

The V and J genes are TRBV11-2 and TRBJ2-7, with D perhaps TRBD2 (6 bases). This CDR3 spans 17 amino acids. Germline V lookup: CDR1 SGHAT, CDR2 FQNNGV. V was cut by 1 base and J by 0 bases, with 16 bases left in between. CDR3 in DNA: TGTGCCAGCAGCTTAGTGCCCCGGGACTGGCGCTCCTACGAGCAGTACTTC. The encoded protein is CASSLVPRDWRSYEQYF.

The DNA for the CDR3 is TGTGCCAGCAGCCTCGCAGGGGGCTATGGCTACACCTTC. Translated, it gives CASSLAGGYGYTF. V and J are TRBV3-1 (or the pseudogene TRBV3-2) and TRBJ1-2; 7 bases line up with TRBD1. The length of the CDR3 is 13 residues. V shed 4 bases, J shed 4 bases, and the junction held 3 bases outside the gene matches. Germline CDR1 and CDR2: LGHDT and YNNKEL (reference sequence).